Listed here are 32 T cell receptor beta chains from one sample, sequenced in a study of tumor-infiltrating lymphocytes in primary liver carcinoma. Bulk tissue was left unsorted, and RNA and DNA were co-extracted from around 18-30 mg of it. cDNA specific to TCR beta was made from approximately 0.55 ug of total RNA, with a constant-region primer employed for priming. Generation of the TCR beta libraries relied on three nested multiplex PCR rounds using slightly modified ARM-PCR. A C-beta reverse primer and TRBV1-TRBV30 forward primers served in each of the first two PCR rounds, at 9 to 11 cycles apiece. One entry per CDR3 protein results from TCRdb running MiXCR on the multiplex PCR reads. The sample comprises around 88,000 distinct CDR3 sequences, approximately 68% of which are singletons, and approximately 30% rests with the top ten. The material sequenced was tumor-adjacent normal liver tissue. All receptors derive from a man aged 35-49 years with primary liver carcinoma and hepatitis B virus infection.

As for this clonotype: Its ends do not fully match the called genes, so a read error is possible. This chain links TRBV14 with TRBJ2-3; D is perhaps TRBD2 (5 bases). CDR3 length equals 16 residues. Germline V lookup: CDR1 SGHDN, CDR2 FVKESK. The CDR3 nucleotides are TGTGCCAGCAGCCAAGATCTACTGGGAGACGGGGATACACAGTATTTT. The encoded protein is CASSQDLLGDGDTQYF. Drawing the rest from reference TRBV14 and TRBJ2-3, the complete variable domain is EAGVTQFPSHSVIEKGQTVTLRCDPISGHDNLYWYRRVMGKEIKFLLHFVKESKQDESGMPNNRFLAERTGGTYSTLKVQPAELEDSGVYFCASSQDLLGDGDTQYFGPGTRLTVL.

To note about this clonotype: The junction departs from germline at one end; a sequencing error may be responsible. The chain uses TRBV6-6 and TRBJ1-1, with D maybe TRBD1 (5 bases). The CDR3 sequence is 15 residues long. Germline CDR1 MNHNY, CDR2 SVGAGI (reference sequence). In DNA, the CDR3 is TGTGCTAGCAGGTCGGGGGTAGTGGTGCCCACTGAAGCTTTCTTT. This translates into CASRSGVVVPTEAFF.

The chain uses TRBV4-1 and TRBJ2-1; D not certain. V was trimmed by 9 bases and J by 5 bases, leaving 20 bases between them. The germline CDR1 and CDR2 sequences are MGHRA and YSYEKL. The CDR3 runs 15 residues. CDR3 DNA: TGCGCCAGTAGTTCCCCGCGCGGTCCCCACAATGAGCAGTTCTTC. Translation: CASSSPRGPHNEQFF.

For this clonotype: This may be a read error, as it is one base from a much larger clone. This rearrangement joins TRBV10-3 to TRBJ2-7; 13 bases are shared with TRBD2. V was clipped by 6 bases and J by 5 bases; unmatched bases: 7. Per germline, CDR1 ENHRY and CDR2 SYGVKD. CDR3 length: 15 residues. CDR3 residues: CAIRQLAGGQDEQYF. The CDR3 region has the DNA TGTGCCATCAGACAACTAGCGGGAGGGCAGGACGAGCAGTACTTC.

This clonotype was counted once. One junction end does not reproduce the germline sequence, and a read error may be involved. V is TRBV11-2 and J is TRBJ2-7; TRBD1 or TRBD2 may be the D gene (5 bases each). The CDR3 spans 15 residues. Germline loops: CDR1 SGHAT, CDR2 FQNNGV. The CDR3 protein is CASGLVRGLGYEQYF. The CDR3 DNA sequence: TGCGCCAGCGGCTTAGTAAGGGGCCTCGGCTACGAGCAGTATTTC.

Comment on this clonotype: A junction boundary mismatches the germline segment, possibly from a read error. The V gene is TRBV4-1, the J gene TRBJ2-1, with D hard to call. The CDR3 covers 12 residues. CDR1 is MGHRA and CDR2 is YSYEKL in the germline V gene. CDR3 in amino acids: CASSHENNEKFF. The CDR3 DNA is TGCGCCAGCAGCCATGAAAATAATGAGAAGTTCTTC.

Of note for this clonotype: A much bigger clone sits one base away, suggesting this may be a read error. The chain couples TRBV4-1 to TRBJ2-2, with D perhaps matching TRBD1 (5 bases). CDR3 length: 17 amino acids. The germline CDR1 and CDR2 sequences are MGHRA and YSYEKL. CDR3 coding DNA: TGCGCCAGCAACCAAGAAACGATGACACCGAGGACACCGGAGCTGTTTTTT. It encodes CASNQETMTPRTPELFF.

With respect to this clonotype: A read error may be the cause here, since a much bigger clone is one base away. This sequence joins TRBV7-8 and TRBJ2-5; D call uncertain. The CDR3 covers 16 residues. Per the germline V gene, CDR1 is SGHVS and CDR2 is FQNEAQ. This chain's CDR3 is CASSFHTPWVLETHYF. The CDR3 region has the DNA TGTGCCAGCAGCTTCCATACCCCATGGGTATTGGAGACCCATTACTTC.

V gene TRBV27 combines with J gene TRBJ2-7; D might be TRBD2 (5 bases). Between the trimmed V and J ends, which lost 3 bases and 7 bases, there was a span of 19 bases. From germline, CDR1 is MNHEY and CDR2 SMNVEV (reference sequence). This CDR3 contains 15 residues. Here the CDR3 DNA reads TGTGCCAGCAGTTTGAGCGGTGGAGTGAGGGTGGAGCAGTACTTC. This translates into CASSLSGGVRVEQYF.

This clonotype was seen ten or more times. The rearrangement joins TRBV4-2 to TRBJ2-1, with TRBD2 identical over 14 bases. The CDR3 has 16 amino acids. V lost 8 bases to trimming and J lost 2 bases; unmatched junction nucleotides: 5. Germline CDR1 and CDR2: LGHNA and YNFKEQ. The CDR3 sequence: CASGTSGSATYNEQFF. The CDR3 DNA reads TGTGCCAGCGGGACTAGCGGGAGCGCTACCTACAATGAGCAGTTCTTC.

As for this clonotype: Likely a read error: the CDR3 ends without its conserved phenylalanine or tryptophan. The CDR3 nucleotides are TGTGCCAGCAGGTTAGTCGGTAATGAGCAGTTCTGC. The encoded protein is CASRLVGNEQFC. The chain employs TRBV11-2 and TRBJ2-1; D is unclear. This CDR3 has 12 residues. The germline V gene has CDR1 SGHAT and CDR2 FQNNGV.

CDR3 residues: CASSSDLGGAPKNIQYF. In DNA, the CDR3 is TGTGCCAGCAGCTCTGACCTGGGGGGAGCTCCCAAAAACATTCAGTACTTC. The chain links TRBV7-3 to TRBJ2-4, with D tentatively TRBD2 (6 bases). Deletions cut 4 bases from V and 2 bases from J, with 18 bases between. The CDR3 is 17 residues long. Germline V gives CDR1 SGHTA, CDR2 FQGTGA.

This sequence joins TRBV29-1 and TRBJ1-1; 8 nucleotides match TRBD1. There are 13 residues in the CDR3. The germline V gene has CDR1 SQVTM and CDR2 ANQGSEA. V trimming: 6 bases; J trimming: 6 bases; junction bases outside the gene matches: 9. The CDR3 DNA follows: TGCAGCGTAGAGGACAGGGAAGCCGCTGAAGCTTTCTTT. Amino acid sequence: CSVEDREAAEAFF.

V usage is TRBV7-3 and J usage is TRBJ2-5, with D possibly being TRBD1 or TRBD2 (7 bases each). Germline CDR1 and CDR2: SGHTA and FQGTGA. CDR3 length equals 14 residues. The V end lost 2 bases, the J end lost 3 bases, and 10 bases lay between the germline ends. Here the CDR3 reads CASSLSGGEETQYF. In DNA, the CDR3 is TGTGCCAGCAGCTTATCAGGGGGGGAAGAGACCCAGTACTTC.

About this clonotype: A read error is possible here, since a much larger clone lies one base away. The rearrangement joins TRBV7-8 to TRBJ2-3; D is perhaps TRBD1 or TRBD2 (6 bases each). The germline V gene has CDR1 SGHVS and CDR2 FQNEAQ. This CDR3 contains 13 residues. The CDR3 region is CASSETRTDTRYF. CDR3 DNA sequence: TGTGCCAGCAGCGAGACTAGGACAGATACGCGGTATTTT.

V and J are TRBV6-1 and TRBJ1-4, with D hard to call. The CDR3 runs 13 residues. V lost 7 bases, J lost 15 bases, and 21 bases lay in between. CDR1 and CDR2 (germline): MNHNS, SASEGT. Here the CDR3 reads CASTHPLAERMFF. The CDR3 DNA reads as TGTGCCAGCACTCATCCTTTGGCTGAAAGAATGTTTTTT.

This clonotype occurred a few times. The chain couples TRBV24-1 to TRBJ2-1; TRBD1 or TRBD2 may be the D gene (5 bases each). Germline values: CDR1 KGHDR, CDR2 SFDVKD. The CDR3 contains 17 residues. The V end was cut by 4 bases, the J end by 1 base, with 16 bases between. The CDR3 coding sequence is TGTGCCACCAGTGAAGCCCGGGGCCGAGGGTCCTACAATGAGCAGTTCTTC. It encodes CATSEARGRGSYNEQFF.

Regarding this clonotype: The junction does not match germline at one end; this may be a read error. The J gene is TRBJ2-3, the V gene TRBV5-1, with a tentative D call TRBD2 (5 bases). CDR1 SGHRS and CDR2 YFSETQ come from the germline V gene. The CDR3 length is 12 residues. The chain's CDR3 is CASGGRLDTQYF. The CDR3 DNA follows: TGCGCCAGCGGAGGACGGTTAGATACGCAATATTTT.

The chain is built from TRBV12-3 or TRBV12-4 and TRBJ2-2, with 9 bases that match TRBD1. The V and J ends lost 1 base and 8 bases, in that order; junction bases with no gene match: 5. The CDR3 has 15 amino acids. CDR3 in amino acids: CASSLGTGATGELFF. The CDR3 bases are TGTGCCAGCAGTTTAGGGACAGGGGCCACAGGGGAGCTGTTTTTT.

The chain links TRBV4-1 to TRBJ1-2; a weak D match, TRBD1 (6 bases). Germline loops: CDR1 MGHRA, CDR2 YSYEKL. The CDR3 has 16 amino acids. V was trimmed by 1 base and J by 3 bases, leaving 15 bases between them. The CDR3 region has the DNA TGCGCCAGCAGCCAAGTGGCGGGGGCAAGATACTATGGCTACACCTTC. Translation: CASSQVAGARYYGYTF.

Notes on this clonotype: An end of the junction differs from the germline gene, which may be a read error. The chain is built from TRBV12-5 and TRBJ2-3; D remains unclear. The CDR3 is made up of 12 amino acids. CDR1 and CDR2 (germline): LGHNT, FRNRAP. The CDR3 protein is CASGFGRDTQYF. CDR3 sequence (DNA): TGTGCTAGTGGTTTTGGACGAGATACGCAATATTTT.

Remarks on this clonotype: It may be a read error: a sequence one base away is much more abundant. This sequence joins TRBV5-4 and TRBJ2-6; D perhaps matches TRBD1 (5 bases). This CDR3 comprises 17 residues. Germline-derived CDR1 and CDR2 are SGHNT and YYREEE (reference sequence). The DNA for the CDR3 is TGTGCCAGCAGCTTGGGCGACAGCCGCTCTGGGGCCGACGTCCTGACTTTC. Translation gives CASSLGDSRSGADVLTF.

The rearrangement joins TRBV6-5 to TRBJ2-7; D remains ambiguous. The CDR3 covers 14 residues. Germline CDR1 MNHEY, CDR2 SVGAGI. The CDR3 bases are TGTTACAGCAAGATGAGACAAAGCTCCTACGAGCAGTACTTC. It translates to CYSKMRQSSYEQYF.

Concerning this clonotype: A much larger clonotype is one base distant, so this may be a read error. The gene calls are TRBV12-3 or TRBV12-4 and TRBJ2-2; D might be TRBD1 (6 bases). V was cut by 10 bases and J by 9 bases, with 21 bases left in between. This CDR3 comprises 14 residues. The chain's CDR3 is CANMKTGVPRELFF. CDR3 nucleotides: TGTGCCAACATGAAGACAGGCGTTCCCAGGGAGCTGTTTTTT.

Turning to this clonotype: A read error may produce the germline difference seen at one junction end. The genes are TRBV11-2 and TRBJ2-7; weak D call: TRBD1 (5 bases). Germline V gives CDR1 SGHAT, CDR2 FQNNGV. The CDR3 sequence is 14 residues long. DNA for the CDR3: TGTGCCAGCAACTTGGAGACAGACTTAAACGAACAGTACTTC. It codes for CASNLETDLNEQYF.

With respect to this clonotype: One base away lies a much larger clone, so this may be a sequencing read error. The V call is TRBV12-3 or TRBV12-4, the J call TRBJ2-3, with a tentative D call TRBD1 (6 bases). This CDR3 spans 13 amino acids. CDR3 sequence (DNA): TGTGCCAACAGGGTGGTTGGCGCAGATATGCAGTATTTT. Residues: CANRVVGADMQYF.

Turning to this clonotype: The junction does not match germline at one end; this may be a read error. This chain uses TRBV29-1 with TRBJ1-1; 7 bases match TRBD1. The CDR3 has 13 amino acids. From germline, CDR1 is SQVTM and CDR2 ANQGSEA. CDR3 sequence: CSVTDRRHTEVFF. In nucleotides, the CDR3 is TGCAGCGTAACGGACAGGAGGCACACTGAAGTTTTCTTT. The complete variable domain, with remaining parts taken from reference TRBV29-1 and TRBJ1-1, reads SAVISQKPSRDICQRGTSLTIQCQVDSQVTMMFWYRQQPGQSLTLIATANQGSEATYESGFVIDKFPISRPNLTFSTLTVSNMSPEDSSIYLCSVTDRRHTEVFFGQGTRLTVV.

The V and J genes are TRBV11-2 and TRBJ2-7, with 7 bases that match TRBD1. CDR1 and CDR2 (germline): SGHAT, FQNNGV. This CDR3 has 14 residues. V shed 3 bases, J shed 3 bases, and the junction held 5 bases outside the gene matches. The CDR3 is CASSFRDSHYEQYF. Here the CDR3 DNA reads TGTGCCAGCAGCTTCCGGGACAGTCACTACGAGCAGTACTTC.

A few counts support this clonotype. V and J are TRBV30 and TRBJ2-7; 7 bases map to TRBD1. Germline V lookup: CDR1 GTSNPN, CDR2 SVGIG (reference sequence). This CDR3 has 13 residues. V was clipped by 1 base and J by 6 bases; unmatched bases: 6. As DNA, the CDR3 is TGTGCCTGGAGTGAAGGGGGCCAATTCGAGCAGTACTTC. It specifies CAWSEGGQFEQYF.

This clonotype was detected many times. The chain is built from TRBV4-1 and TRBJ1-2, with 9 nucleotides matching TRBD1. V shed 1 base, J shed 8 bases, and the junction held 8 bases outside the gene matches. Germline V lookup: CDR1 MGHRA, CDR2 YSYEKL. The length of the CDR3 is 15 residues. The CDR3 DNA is TGCGCCAGCAGCCAAGCCCCGGGACAGGGCTACGGCTACACCTTC. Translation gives CASSQAPGQGYGYTF.

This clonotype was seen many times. CDR3 in amino acids: CSVQPDSYEQYF. CDR3 in DNA: TGCAGCGTCCAGCCGGACTCCTACGAGCAGTACTTC. This chain uses TRBV29-1 with TRBJ2-7; D is undetermined. Germline V gene sequence: CDR1 SQVTM, CDR2 ANQGSEA. V lost 6 bases, J lost 0 bases, and 9 bases lay in between. This CDR3 region has 12 residues.

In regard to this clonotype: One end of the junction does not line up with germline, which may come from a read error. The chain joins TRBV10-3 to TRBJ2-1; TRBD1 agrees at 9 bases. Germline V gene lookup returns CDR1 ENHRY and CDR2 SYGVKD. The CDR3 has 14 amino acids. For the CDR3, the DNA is TGTGCCATCAGTGAAAGGGGACAGGGAGGTGAGCAGTCCTTC. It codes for CAISERGQGGEQSF.